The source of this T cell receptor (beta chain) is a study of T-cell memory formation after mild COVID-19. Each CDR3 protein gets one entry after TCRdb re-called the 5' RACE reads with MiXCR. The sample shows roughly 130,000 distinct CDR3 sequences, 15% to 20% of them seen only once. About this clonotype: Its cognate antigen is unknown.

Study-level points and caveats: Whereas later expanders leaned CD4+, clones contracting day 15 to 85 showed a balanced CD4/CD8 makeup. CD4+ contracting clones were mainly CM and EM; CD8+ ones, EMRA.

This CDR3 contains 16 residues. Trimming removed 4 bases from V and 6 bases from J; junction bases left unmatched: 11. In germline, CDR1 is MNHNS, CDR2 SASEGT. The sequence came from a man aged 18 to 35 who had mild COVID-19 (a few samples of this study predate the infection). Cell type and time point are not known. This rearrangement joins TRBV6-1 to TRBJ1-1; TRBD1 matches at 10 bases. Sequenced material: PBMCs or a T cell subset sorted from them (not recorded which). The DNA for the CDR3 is TGTGCCAGCAGTGCGTCGCCGGGACAGGGGTTGTCTGAAGCTTTCTTT. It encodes CASSASPGQGLSEAFF.